The present T cell receptor beta chain was sequenced within a study of T cell repertoires in cytomegalovirus infection. The overall study: Based on public TCR beta signatures, there were indications of CMV infection and of a matching HLA type. Notes on the study in general: Dominating the ex vivo response were HLA-C-restricted CMV-specific TCR beta clonotypes.

TCRdb used MiXCR to reprocess the reads, holding one entry per CDR3 protein. Of about 770,000 distinct CDR3 sequences listed, about 27% are singletons. This CDR3 has 16 amino acids. Germline loops: CDR1 LNHNV, CDR2 YYDKDF (reference sequence). Trimming left V 3 bases short and J 4 bases short, with 17 bases between. Turning to this clonotype: What it recognizes is unknown.

The receptor comes from a human donor in good health (CMV status not recorded). Some clones in this sample may be carry-over from other donors' samples. The genes are TRBV15 and TRBJ2-3; D gene unclear. The sequenced sample was cultured CD8+ T cells from PBMCs, obtained from culture after CMV antigen stimulation. This chain's CDR3 is CATSRGSAADADTQYF. CDR3 bases: TGTGCCACCAGCAGGGGGTCGGCCGCGGACGCAGATACGCAGTATTTT.